The clone carrying this T cell receptor (beta chain) was counted many times. Its antigen is still unknown. This sample was included in a study of T cells in Graves' hyperthyroidism and ophthalmopathy. On the basis of clinical symptoms, serum thyroxine and TRAb, thyroid ultrasound and orbital computed tomography, diagnoses were made. The PBMCs were taken from under 12 ml of fresh peripheral blood. Using RNA transcripts as the source, TCR beta CDR3 regions were amplified. HTBI primers were used for first-round RT-PCR of the TCR CDR3. In TCRdb, the multiplex PCR reads were re-called with MiXCR into one record per CDR3 protein. The sample consists of around 300,000 distinct CDR3 sequences, roughly an eighth of them appearing once. J lost 2 bases, V lost 0 bases, and 6 bases had no gene match. Germline CDR1 MNHNS, CDR2 SASEGT. The CDR3 covers 16 residues. Findings and limits, study-wide: Blood also carried most thyroid clonotypes expanded above 0.001.

The sequence was collected from a woman in her thirties or forties with Graves' hyperthyroidism. The chain joins TRBV6-1 to TRBJ2-7, with TRBD2 matching 8 bases. The specimen was blood. The CDR3 nucleotides read TGTGCCAGCAGTGAAGCTGGAAGCGGGAGTCCCTACGAGCAGTACTTC. Encoded protein: CASSEAGSGSPYEQYF.